This TCR beta chain was found in a study of T cells in localized non-small cell lung cancer. Only in-frame clones appear in the TCRdb table, and some are missing; sequencing was by immunoSEQ multiplex PCR. The sample records tens of thousands of clones, nearly 90% being singletons. Study-wide points: Greater T cell density in blood accompanied longer overall survival.

The V end lost 3 bases, the J end lost 6 bases, and 14 bases lay between the germline ends. The CDR3 has 14 residues. CDR1 is SGHAT, CDR2 FQDESV, per germline (reference sequence). As to this clone: Its antigen is still unknown.

This chain joins TRBV11-1 and TRBJ2-5; a possible D gene is TRBD2 (6 bases). This material consisted of peripheral blood mononuclear cells, taken before any cancer treatment. The TCR sequence derives from a male donor at least 60 years old with stage II lung adenocarcinoma. CDR3 in amino acids: CASSLSAGRKTQYF. Here the CDR3 DNA reads TGTGCCAGCAGCTTGTCGGCAGGGAGGAAGACCCAGTACTTC.